A selection of T cell receptor beta chains follows, all from one sample in a study of monozygotic twins with cystic fibrosis. The repertoire was sequenced with immunoSEQ multiplex PCR; TCRdb's copy has only in-frame clones and lacks some. The sample gives some 11,000 clones, more than 95% of which show up once; around 0.9% is in the top ten. The sample consisted of blood. The receptors derive from a boy younger than 18 with cystic fibrosis. Each CDR3 is given with its conserved first and last residue. Fields, in order: J gene, V gene, D gene, clone size, CDR3 DNA, CDR3 protein. D genes are given only for firm matches. Only some rows state a clone size, as once, few, many or a class for expanded clones.

>TRBJ2-7|TRBV7-9|.|.
TGTGCCAGCAGCTTAGTTTTGAGGGGGGACGAGCAGTACTTC
CASSLVLRGDEQYF
>TRBJ2-1|TRBV30|.|.
TGTGCCTGGAGTGTAAACAATGAGCAGTTCTTC
CAWSVNNEQFF
>TRBJ1-1|TRBV28|.|.
TGTGCCAGCACGACCGGGGACTCGGGTGAAGCTTTCTTT
CASTTGDSGEAFF
>TRBJ2-7|TRBV7-2|.|.
TGTGCCAGCAGCCGTACGAGGGGGGACTACGAGCAGTACTTC
CASSRTRGDYEQYF
>TRBJ2-1|TRBV19|.|.
TGTGCCAGTAGTGACACGAGCTATAGCTCCTACAATGAGCAGTTCTTC
CASSDTSYSSYNEQFF
>TRBJ2-7|TRBV15|TRBD2|.
TGTGCCACCAGCAGGTATCTTAGCGGGACAACCTACGAGCAGTACTTC
CATSRYLSGTTYEQYF
>TRBJ1-1|TRBV5-1|.|.
TGCGCCAGCAGGCCTCGTAGTGCCTCGGACACTGAAGCTTTCTTT
CASRPRSASDTEAFF
>TRBJ1-4|TRBV2|TRBD1|.
TGTGCCAGCAGTGTAAGAGGGGGCGTAGAAAAACTGTTTTTT
CASSVRGGVEKLFF
>TRBJ2-7|TRBV5-1|.|.
TGCGCCAGCAGCTTGGGCGGGGAGCTTGGGCAGTACTTC
CASSLGGELGQYF
>TRBJ2-7|TRBV7-9|.|once
TGTGCCAGCAGCTTATCTCAGGTGGGCTACGAGCAGTACTTC
CASSLSQVGYEQYF
>TRBJ1-6|TRBV28|.|.
TGTGCCAGCAGTTTTAGGGCCACTAATTCACCCCTCCACTTT
CASSFRATNSPLHF
>TRBJ2-3|TRBV27|TRBD2|.
TGTGCCAGCAGTCCAATCGGACTAGGAACAGATACGCAGTATTTT
CASSPIGLGTDTQYF
>TRBJ1-6|TRBV5-1|.|once
TGCGCCAGCAGCCCCGGGACCGCATACCAGGGGTCACCCCTCCACTTT
CASSPGTAYQGSPLHF
>TRBJ2-3|TRBV4-1|TRBD2|.
TGCGCCAGCAGCCAATCCGGGGGGACTACATCTCAGTATTTT
CASSQSGGTTSQYF
>TRBJ2-1|TRBV5-4|.|.
TGTGCCAGCAGCTCTTCAGATTCCTACAATGAGCAGTTCTTC
CASSSSDSYNEQFF
>TRBJ2-1|TRBV9|TRBD2|few
TGTGCCAGCAGCGGCGGGCGGGAGGGCACCTACAATGAGCAGTTCTTC
CASSGGREGTYNEQFF
>TRBJ2-2|TRBV7-8|TRBD2|.
TGTGCCACCCCCGCGGGACTAGGGCGTACCGGGGAGCTGTTTTTT
CATPAGLGRTGELFF
>TRBJ2-7|TRBV6-6|.|.
TGTGCCAGCAATCGTTTTCTCACTAACGAGCAGTACTTC
CASNRFLTNEQYF
>TRBJ1-2|TRBV7-8|TRBD1|.
TGTGCCAGCAGCGGTCCGGGACAGGGGGCGTCGGGCTACACCTTC
CASSGPGQGASGYTF
>TRBJ1-2|TRBV9|.|.
TGTGCCAGCAGCGTGGGGTCGGGCCTTACCACTTATGGCTACACCTTC
CASSVGSGLTTYGYTF
>TRBJ1-1|TRBV27|.|.
TGTGCCAGCAGTTCCGCCCGGGTGGGCACTGAAGCTTTCTTT
CASSSARVGTEAFF
>TRBJ1-1|TRBV15|TRBD1|.
TGTGCCACCAGCAGAGTCAGGGGGATCGGGACTGAAGCTTTCTTT
CATSRVRGIGTEAFF
>TRBJ2-2|TRBV6-4|.|.
TGTGCCAGCAGTGACTCAATGGACACCGGGGAGCTGTTTTTT
CASSDSMDTGELFF
>TRBJ1-2|TRBV10-3|.|.
TGTGCCATCAGTGAGTCGGGGACAAGGCTTGGCTACACCTTC
CAISESGTRLGYTF
>TRBJ1-5|TRBV7-2|.|.
TGTGCCAGCAGCTTAGATCCGTCTTCGGAGCCCCAGCATTTT
CASSLDPSSEPQHF
>TRBJ2-2|TRBV5-1|.|once
TGCGCCAGCAGCTTGGCACAGGCCTACACCGGGGAGCTGTTTTTT
CASSLAQAYTGELFF
>TRBJ2-7|TRBV5-6|.|.
TGTGCCAGCAGTCCTAGTGGGGGTAGCTACGAGCAGTACTTC
CASSPSGGSYEQYF